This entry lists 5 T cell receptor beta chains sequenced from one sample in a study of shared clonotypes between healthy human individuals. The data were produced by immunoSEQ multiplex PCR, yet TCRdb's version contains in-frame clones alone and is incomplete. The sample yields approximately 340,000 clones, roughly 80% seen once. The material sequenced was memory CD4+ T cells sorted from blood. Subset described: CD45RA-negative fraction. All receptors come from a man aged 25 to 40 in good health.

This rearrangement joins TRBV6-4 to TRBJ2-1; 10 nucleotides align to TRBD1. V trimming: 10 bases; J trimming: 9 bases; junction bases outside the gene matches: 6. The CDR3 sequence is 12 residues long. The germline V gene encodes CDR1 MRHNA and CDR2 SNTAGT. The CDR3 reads CATGTGVGEQFF. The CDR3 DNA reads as TGTGCCACCGGGACAGGGGTGGGTGAGCAGTTCTTC.

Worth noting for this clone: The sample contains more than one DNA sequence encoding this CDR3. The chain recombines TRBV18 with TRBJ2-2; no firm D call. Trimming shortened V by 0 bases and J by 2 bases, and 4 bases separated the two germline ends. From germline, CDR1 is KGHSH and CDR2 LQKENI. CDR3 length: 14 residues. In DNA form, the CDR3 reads TGTGCCAGCTCACCACCCCTTAACACCGGGGAGCTGTTTTTT. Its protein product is CASSPPLNTGELFF.

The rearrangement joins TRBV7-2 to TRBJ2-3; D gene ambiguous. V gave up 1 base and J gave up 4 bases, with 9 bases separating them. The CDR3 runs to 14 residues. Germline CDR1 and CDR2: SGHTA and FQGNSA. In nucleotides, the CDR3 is TGTGCCAGCAGCTTAGAGAGGAGTCCAGATACGCAGTATTTT. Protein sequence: CASSLERSPDTQYF.

The CDR3 DNA is TGCAGCGTTGCGGACTGGCTAGCGGGAGGGTACAATGAGCAGTTCTTC. Translation gives CSVADWLAGGYNEQFF. The rearrangement joins TRBV29-1 to TRBJ2-1; 12 bases line up with TRBD2. Germline lookup yields CDR1 SQVTM and CDR2 ANQGSEA. Trimming at V came to 4 bases and at J to 4 bases, leaving 8 bases not matched to a gene. This CDR3 has 16 amino acids.

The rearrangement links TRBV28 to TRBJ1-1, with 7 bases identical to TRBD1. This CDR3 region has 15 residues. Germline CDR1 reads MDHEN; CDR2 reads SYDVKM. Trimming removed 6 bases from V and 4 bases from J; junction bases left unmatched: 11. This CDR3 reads CASSHLTGPGTEAFF. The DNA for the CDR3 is TGTGCCAGCAGCCACCTGACAGGGCCGGGCACTGAAGCTTTCTTT.